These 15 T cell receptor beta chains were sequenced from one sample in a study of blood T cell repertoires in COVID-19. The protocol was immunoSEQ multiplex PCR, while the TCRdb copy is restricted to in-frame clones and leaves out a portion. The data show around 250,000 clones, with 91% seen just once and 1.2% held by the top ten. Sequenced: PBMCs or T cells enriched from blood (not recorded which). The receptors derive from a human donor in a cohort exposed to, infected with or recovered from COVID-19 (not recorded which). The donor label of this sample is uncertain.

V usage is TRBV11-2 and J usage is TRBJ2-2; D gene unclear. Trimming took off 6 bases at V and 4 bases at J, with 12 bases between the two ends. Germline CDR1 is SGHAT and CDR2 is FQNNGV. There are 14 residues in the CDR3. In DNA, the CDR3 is TGTGCCAGCAGACTCGTGACGGGCACCGGGGAGCTGTTTTTT. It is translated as CASRLVTGTGELFF.

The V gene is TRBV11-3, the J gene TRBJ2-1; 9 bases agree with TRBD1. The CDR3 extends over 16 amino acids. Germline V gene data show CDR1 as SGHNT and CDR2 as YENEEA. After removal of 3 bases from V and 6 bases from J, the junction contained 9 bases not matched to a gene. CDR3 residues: CASSFGTGLLGNEQFF. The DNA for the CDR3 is TGTGCCAGCAGCTTTGGGACAGGGCTTCTTGGCAATGAGCAGTTCTTC. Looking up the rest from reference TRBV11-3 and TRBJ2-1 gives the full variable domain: EAGVVQSPRYKIIEKKQPVAFWCNPISGHNTLYWYLQNLGQGPELLIRYENEEAVDDSQLPKDRFSAERLKGVDSTLKIQPAELGDSAVYLCASSFGTGLLGNEQFFGPGTRLTVL.

In nucleotides, the CDR3 is TGTGCCAGTAGTAGGGGACAGCTCCCGGGAAACACTGAAGCTTTCTTT. It yields the protein CASSRGQLPGNTEAFF. V is TRBV19 and J is TRBJ1-1; 7 nucleotides agree with TRBD1. With 4 bases clipped from V and 2 bases from J, the junction kept 10 bases outside the gene matches. CDR1 and CDR2 from the germline V gene are LNHDA and SQIVND (reference sequence). The CDR3 sequence is 16 residues long.

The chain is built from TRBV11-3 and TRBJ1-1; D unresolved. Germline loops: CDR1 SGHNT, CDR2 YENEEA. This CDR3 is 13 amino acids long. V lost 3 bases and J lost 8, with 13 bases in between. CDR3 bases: TGTGCCAGCAGCTTTAACGCCGGGGAAGAAGCTTTCTTT. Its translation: CASSFNAGEEAFF.

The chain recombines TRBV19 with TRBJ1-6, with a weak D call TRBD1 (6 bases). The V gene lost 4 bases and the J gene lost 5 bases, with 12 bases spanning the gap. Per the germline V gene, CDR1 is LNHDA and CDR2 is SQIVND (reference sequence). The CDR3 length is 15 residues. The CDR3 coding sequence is TGTGCCAGTAGTACGGGGGGCTCGAATAATTCACCCCTCCACTTT. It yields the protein CASSTGGSNNSPLHF.

In nucleotides, the CDR3 is TGTGCCAGCAGCTTAGCGCTCAGCGGGGGCTTCCAAGAGACCCAGTACTTC. Residues: CASSLALSGGFQETQYF. The V and J genes are TRBV7-2 and TRBJ2-5; 8 positions agree with TRBD2. The germline V gene has CDR1 SGHTA and CDR2 FQGNSA. The V segment lost 0 bases and the J segment 1 base; nucleotides outside the gene matches: 7. This CDR3 is 17 amino acids long.

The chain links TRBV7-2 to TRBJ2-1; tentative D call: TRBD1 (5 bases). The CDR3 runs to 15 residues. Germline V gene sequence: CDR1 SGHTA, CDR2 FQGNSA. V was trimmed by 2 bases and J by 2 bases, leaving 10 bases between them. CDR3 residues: CASSLYAGPYNEQFF. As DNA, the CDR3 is TGTGCCAGCAGCTTATATGCAGGGCCCTACAATGAGCAGTTCTTC.

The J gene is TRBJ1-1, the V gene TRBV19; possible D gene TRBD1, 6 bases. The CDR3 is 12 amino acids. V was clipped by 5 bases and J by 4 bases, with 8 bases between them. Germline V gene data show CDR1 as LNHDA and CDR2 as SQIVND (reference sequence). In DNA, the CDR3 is TGTGCCAGTAGTCAGGGGCGCACTGAAGCTTTCTTT. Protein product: CASSQGRTEAFF.

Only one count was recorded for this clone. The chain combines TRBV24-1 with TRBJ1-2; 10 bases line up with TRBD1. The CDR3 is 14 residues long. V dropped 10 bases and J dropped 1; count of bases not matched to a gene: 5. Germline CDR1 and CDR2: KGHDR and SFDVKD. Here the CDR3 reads CATGDRGLNYGYTF. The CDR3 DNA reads TGTGCCACAGGGGACAGGGGACTTAACTATGGCTACACCTTC.

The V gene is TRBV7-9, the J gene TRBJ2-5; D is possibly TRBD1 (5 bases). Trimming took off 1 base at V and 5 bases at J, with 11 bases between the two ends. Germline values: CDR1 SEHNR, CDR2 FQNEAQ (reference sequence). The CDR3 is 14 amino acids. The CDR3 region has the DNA TGTGCCAGCAGCTTAGGATCCAGGGCTGAGACCCAGTACTTC. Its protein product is CASSLGSRAETQYF. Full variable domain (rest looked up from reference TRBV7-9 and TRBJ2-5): DTGVSQNPRHKITKRGQNVTFRCDPISEHNRLYWYRQTLGQGPEFLTYFQNEAQLEKSRLLSDRFSAERPKGSFSTLEIQRTEQGDSAMYLCASSLGSRAETQYFGPGTRLLVL.

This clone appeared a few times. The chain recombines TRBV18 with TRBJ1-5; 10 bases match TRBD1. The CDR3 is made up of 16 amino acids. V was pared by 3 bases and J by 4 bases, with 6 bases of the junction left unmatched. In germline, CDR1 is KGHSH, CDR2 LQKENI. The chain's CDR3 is CASSPSTGGRNQPQHF. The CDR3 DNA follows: TGTGCCAGCTCACCCTCGACAGGGGGCAGAAATCAGCCCCAGCATTTT.

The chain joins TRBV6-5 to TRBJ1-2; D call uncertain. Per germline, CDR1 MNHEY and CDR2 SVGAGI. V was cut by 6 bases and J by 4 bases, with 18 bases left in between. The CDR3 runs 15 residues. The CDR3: CASRPEGLLSYGYTF. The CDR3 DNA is TGTGCCAGCAGACCAGAGGGATTGCTCAGCTATGGCTACACCTTC.

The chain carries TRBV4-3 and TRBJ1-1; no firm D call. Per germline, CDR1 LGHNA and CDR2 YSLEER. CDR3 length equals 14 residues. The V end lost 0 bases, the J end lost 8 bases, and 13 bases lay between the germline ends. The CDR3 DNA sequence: TGCGCCAGCAGCCAAGATGGAGGGTCGGAAGAAGCTTTCTTT. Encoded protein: CASSQDGGSEEAFF.

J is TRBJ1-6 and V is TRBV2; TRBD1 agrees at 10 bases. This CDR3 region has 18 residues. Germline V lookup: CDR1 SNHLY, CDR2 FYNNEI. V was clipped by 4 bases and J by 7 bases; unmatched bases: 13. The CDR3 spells CASSVLPGQGISNSPLHF. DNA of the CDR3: TGTGCCAGCAGTGTTCTACCGGGACAGGGGATCTCCAATTCACCCCTCCACTTT.

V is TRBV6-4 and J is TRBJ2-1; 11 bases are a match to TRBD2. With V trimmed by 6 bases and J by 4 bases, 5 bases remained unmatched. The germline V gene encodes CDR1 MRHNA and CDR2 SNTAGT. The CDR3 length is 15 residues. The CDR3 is CASSKGTSGYNEQFF. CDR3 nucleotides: TGTGCCAGCAGCAAAGGGACTAGCGGATACAATGAGCAGTTCTTC.